This TCR beta chain was sequenced for a study of shared clonotypes between healthy human individuals. General study points: Only blood was sampled; tissue repertoires likely differ. Generally, estimated richness proved larger in naive subsets than it did in memory subsets. Relative to clonotypes present in all four donors, those not shared had lower generation probabilities.

Trimming took 3 bases from V and 5 from J, leaving 13 bases between them. From germline, CDR1 is SNHLY and CDR2 FYNNEI. This CDR3 is 15 amino acids long. Over several immunoSEQ plates, each subset's genomic DNA was distributed in even portions. The table came from immunoSEQ multiplex PCR; TCRdb's copy has only in-frame clones and leaves some out. The sample lists some 2,500,000 clones; 85% to 95% were seen once. Notes on this clone: Its antigen remains unknown.

The sequencing input was naive CD4+ T cells from PBMCs. Subset in this sample: CD45RA+ positively selected. This clonotype was sampled from a man younger than 35 in good health. Some clones in this sample may be carry-over from other donors' samples. The V and J genes are TRBV2 and TRBJ1-4; D not certain. The CDR3 DNA is TGTGCCAGCAGTGAGGACGGCGCCCGAAATGAAAAACTGTTTTTT. Translated: CASSEDGARNEKLFF.